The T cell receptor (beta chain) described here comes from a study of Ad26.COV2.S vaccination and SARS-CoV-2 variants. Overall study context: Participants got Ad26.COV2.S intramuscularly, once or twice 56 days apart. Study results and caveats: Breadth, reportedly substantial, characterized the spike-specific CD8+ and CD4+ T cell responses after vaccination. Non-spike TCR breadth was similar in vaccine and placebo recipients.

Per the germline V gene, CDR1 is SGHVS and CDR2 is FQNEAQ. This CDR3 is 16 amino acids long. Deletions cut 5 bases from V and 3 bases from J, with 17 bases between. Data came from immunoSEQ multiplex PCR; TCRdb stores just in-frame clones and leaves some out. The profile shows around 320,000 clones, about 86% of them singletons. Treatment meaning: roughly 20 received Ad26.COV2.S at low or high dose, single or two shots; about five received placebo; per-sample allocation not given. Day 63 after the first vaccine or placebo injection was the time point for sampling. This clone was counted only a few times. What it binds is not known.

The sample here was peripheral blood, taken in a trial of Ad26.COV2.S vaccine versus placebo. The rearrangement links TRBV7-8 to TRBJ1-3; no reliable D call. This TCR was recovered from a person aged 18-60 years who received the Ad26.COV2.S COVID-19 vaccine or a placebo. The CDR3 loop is CASSPARGLSGNTIYF. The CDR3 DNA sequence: TGTGCCAGCAGCCCGGCTCGAGGGCTTAGTGGAAACACCATATATTTT.